This T cell receptor beta chain was documented in a study of OX40 agonist ivuxolimab in advanced cancers. This clone has just one count. Its antigen remains unknown. The data were produced by immunoSEQ multiplex PCR, yet TCRdb's version contains in-frame clones alone and is incomplete. The table shows 50,000 or so clones, with roughly 88% occurring only once. Study outcomes and limitations: Compared with CD4+, CD8+ T cells on average had more expanded clones.

With 0 bases removed from V and 1 base from J, the gap between germline ends came to 16 bases. This CDR3 contains 17 residues. Germline loops: CDR1 SGHRS, CDR2 YFSETQ. V gene TRBV5-1 combines with J gene TRBJ1-1; tentatively, D is TRBD1 (5 bases). The sample consisted of CD4+ or CD8+ T cells sorted from blood, taken in a trial of the OX40 agonist ivuxolimab. The receptor was isolated from an adult with an advanced solid tumor such as melanoma, head and neck, liver or kidney cancer. The CDR3, as DNA: TGCGCCAGCAGCTTGGCTGGGGGGGGGTCCTCGAACACTGAAGCTTTCTTT. Translating it yields CASSLAGGGSSNTEAFF.